These 13 T cell receptor beta chains share one sample of origin, sequenced in a study of neurological immune-mediated disorders. MiXCR, applied by TCRdb to the 5' RACE reads, yields one record per CDR3 protein. The data hold some 15,000 distinct CDR3 sequences, with 10% observed a single time. Sequencing used PBMCs. These receptors came from a woman aged 40 to 50 in good health.

This clonotype was detected many times. The V call is TRBV7-8, the J call TRBJ1-2, with D uncertain. Germline lookup yields CDR1 SGHVS and CDR2 FQNEAQ. The CDR3 runs 13 residues. The V end lost 1 base, the J end lost 8 bases, and 11 bases lay between the germline ends. CDR3 amino acids: CASSLVQAEGYTF. For the CDR3, the DNA is TGTGCCAGCAGCTTAGTTCAGGCTGAGGGCTACACCTTC.

The table lists this clonotype with many counts. This chain connects TRBV12-3 or TRBV12-4 to TRBJ2-7; tentative D call: TRBD1 (7 bases). The length of the CDR3 is 14 residues. The V and J ends lost 7 bases and 2 bases respectively, with 15 bases between them. The CDR3 protein is CASMGGQRTYEQYF. In DNA, the CDR3 is TGTGCCAGCATGGGGGGACAGAGGACCTACGAGCAGTACTTC.

This clonotype was seen at least ten times. In DNA, the CDR3 is TGCAGTGCTAGGCGGGGTACCTCTGGGGCCAACGTCCTGACTTTC. It codes for CSARRGTSGANVLTF. V usage is TRBV20-1 and J usage is TRBJ2-6; D perhaps matches TRBD2 (6 bases). Germline values: CDR1 DFQATT, CDR2 SNEGSKA (reference sequence). The CDR3 consists of 15 residues. The V and J ends lost 3 bases and 0 bases respectively, with 9 bases between them.

This clonotype was counted at least ten times. This chain connects TRBV12-3 or TRBV12-4 to TRBJ1-1; D call uncertain. The CDR3 runs 12 residues. V gave up 3 bases and J gave up 5 bases, with 7 bases separating them. CDR3 amino acids: CASSFGLTEAFF. DNA of the CDR3: TGTGCCAGCAGTTTTGGACTAACTGAAGCTTTCTTT.

There are many counts of this clonotype. This sequence joins TRBV20-1 and TRBJ2-2, with 8 positions matching TRBD2. Trimming removed 0 bases from V and 7 bases from J; junction bases left unmatched: 4. In germline, CDR1 is DFQATT, CDR2 SNEGSKA (reference sequence). The CDR3 runs 14 residues. The CDR3 bases are TGCAGTGCTAGAGATCCCGGGGGGGGCGGGGAGCTGTTTTTT. Translated, it gives CSARDPGGGGELFF.

This clonotype was counted many times. The chain recombines TRBV5-1 with TRBJ2-5; D perhaps matches TRBD1 (6 bases). The germline V gene has CDR1 SGHRS and CDR2 YFSETQ. This CDR3 has 13 amino acids. V lost 2 bases and J 4 bases, leaving 9 bases between the germline ends. CDR3 sequence reads: CASSLQGRETQYF. The CDR3 nucleotides read TGCGCCAGCAGCTTACAGGGCCGAGAGACCCAGTACTTC.

This clonotype was picked up many times. The chain recombines TRBV20-1 with TRBJ1-1; D gene unclear. The CDR3 extends over 14 amino acids. V dropped 3 bases and J dropped 2 bases, with 13 bases sitting between them. CDR1 is DFQATT and CDR2 is SNEGSKA in the germline V gene (reference sequence). For the CDR3, the DNA is TGCAGTGCTAGTCTACAGCTATCCAACACTGAAGCTTTCTTT. As protein: CSASLQLSNTEAFF.

This clonotype showed up many times. The genes are TRBV20-1 and TRBJ1-1; no clear D. The CDR3 has 17 amino acids. Germline loops: CDR1 DFQATT, CDR2 SNEGSKA (reference sequence). The V end was cut by 0 bases, the J end by 1 base, with 18 bases between. The CDR3 is CSARDSPHGRENTEAFF. In DNA, the CDR3 is TGCAGTGCTAGAGATAGCCCCCATGGGAGGGAGAACACTGAAGCTTTCTTT.

This clonotype occurred many times. This chain joins TRBV27 and TRBJ1-3; D gene unclear. Germline CDR1 is MNHEY and CDR2 is SMNVEV (reference sequence). This CDR3 has 16 amino acids. The V end was cut by 5 bases, the J end by 4 bases, with 18 bases between. The CDR3 here is CASSPGLGFLGNTIYF. As DNA, the CDR3 is TGTGCCAGCAGTCCCGGACTGGGTTTTTTGGGAAACACCATATATTTT.

This clonotype was observed at least ten times. The chain uses TRBV3-1 and TRBJ1-2; the D is unclear. V lost 1 base to trimming and J lost 3 bases, with 6 bases between them. The germline V gene has CDR1 LGHDT and CDR2 YNNKEL (reference sequence). CDR3 length: 13 residues. CDR3 amino acids: CASSQGSYYGYTF. CDR3 in DNA: TGTGCCAGCAGCCAAGGGAGTTACTATGGCTACACCTTC.

This clonotype was seen a handful of times. The chain carries TRBV20-1 and TRBJ1-5; D call uncertain. The germline V gene encodes CDR1 DFQATT and CDR2 SNEGSKA (reference sequence). This CDR3 is 14 amino acids long. V lost 1 base to trimming and J lost 5 bases, with 12 bases between them. The CDR3 is CSARVRRGYQPQHF. The CDR3 nucleotides read TGCAGTGCTAGAGTCCGGCGTGGGTATCAGCCCCAGCATTTT.

This clonotype was found many times. The chain carries TRBV20-1 and TRBJ2-5, with TRBD2 identical over 12 bases. V lost 6 bases, J lost 2 bases, and 4 bases stayed unmatched. The CDR3 length is 14 residues. The V gene's germline CDR1 is DFQATT and CDR2 SNEGSKA (reference sequence). The CDR3 sequence is CSAMLAGGQETQYF. DNA for the CDR3: TGCAGTGCAATGCTAGCGGGGGGGCAAGAGACCCAGTACTTC.

This clonotype showed up many times. V usage is TRBV5-1 and J usage is TRBJ1-1; the D is unclear. The ends were cut back, 3 bases at V and 3 bases at J, with 12 bases in the middle. Germline loops: CDR1 SGHRS, CDR2 YFSETQ. The CDR3 is 14 residues long. Written as DNA, the CDR3 is TGCGCCAGCAGCTCCAAGCCGGGTTACACTGAAGCTTTCTTT. As protein: CASSSKPGYTEAFF.